The next 22 T cell receptor beta chains were all read from a single sample in a study of cytomegalovirus exposure and HLA in healthy donors. TCRdb's table, derived via immunoSEQ multiplex PCR, lists solely in-frame clones and lacks some. The table lists about 49,000 clones, roughly 92% of them singletons. Material: PBMCs. These receptors were collected from a man between 18 and 29 years old in good health and CMV-seronegative.

V gene TRBV5-4 combines with J gene TRBJ2-3; TRBD2 matches at 8 bases. Unmatched junction bases numbered 5, after V lost 4 bases and J lost 4 bases. The CDR3 consists of 14 residues. Germline V gives CDR1 SGHNT, CDR2 YYREEE (reference sequence). In nucleotides, the CDR3 is TGTGCCAGCAGCGGGAGCGGGGGCCCAGATACGCAGTATTTT. This gives the protein CASSGSGGPDTQYF. The variable domain in full, completed from reference TRBV5-4 and TRBJ2-3, reads ETGVTQSPTHLIKTRGQQVTLRCSSQSGHNTVSWYQQALGQGPQFIFQYYREEENGRGNFPPRFSGLQFPNYSSELNVNALELDDSALYLCASSGSGGPDTQYFGPGTRLTVL.

V gene TRBV2 combines with J gene TRBJ1-4; D may be TRBD1 (5 bases). V dropped 4 bases and J dropped 4 bases, with 10 bases sitting between them. The germline V gene encodes CDR1 SNHLY and CDR2 FYNNEI. This CDR3 is 14 amino acids long. The CDR3, as DNA: TGTGCCAGCAGTGTTCAAGGGGTTAATGAAAAACTGTTTTTT. This gives the protein CASSVQGVNEKLFF.

The V call is TRBV6-1, the J call TRBJ1-2, with D tentatively TRBD1 (6 bases). There are 13 residues in the CDR3. The V gene lost 5 bases and the J gene lost 2 bases, with 9 bases spanning the gap. Germline V gene lookup returns CDR1 MNHNS and CDR2 SASEGT. CDR3 residues: CASSLQGNYGYTF. CDR3 DNA sequence: TGTGCCAGCAGTCTACAGGGAAACTATGGCTACACCTTC.

This chain links TRBV28 with TRBJ1-2; D perhaps matches TRBD1 (6 bases). The CDR3 runs 15 residues. Germline V CDR1 and CDR2: MDHEN, SYDVKM. Trimming shortened V by 6 bases and J by 5 bases, and 19 bases separated the two germline ends. The CDR3, as DNA: TGTGCCAGCAGATCTCAGGGGACCGGGGTTTATGGCTACACCTTC. Translating it yields CASRSQGTGVYGYTF.

The chain is built from TRBV28 and TRBJ2-7, with D possibly being TRBD1 (7 bases). V was pared by 3 bases and J by 4 bases, with 19 bases between. Germline V CDR1 and CDR2: MDHEN, SYDVKM. The CDR3 spans 16 residues. CDR3 coding DNA: TGTGCCAGCAGTTTTCGGATAGCGGACAGGCTATACGAGCAGTACTTC. As protein: CASSFRIADRLYEQYF.

The chain couples TRBV7-9 to TRBJ1-4, with 7 bases identical to TRBD1. Germline lookup yields CDR1 SEHNR and CDR2 FQNEAQ (reference sequence). The CDR3 is 16 amino acids. V lost 6 bases to trimming and J lost 4 bases; unmatched junction nucleotides: 11. The CDR3 loop reads CASSPTLGQINEKLFF. The CDR3 DNA reads TGTGCCAGCAGTCCTACCTTGGGACAGATTAATGAAAAACTGTTTTTT.

The V gene is TRBV7-2, the J gene TRBJ2-1, with 7 positions matching TRBD2. Trimming at V came to 5 bases and at J to 2 bases, leaving 9 bases not matched to a gene. In germline, CDR1 is SGHTA, CDR2 FQGNSA. The CDR3 contains 16 residues. DNA for the CDR3: TGTGCCAGCAGCCCCTCTGGGGGAGGGACCTACAATGAGCAGTTCTTC. Protein product: CASSPSGGGTYNEQFF.

This clone was detected only once. The chain employs TRBV20-1 and TRBJ2-1; no clear D gene. This CDR3 is 9 amino acids long. CDR1 and CDR2 from the germline V gene are DFQATT and SNEGSKA (reference sequence). V lost 3 bases and J lost 10, with 4 bases in between. The CDR3 DNA reads as TGCAGTGCTAGTCTCGAGCAGTTCTTC. This gives the protein CSASLEQFF.

The V gene is TRBV6-5, the J gene TRBJ2-5; 7 nucleotides align to TRBD2. Germline V gene data show CDR1 as MNHEY and CDR2 as SVGAGI. CDR3 length: 15 residues. Losses at the gene ends were 5 bases for V and 1 base for J; bases not matched to a gene: 7. CDR3 region: CASSRMGGGQETQYF. CDR3 in DNA: TGTGCCAGCAGTCGGATGGGGGGGGGCCAAGAGACCCAGTACTTC.

The V and J genes are TRBV30 and TRBJ2-1; D gene unclear. Germline CDR1 and CDR2: GTSNPN and SVGIG (reference sequence). The CDR3 has 17 residues. V was trimmed by 4 bases and J by 0 bases, leaving 19 bases between them. The CDR3 protein is CAWTPHPEASSYNEQFF. The CDR3, as DNA: TGTGCCTGGACTCCCCACCCCGAAGCGAGCTCCTACAATGAGCAGTTCTTC.

The chain is built from TRBV29-1 and TRBJ2-5; TRBD1 matches 7 bases. V was pared by 7 bases and J by 5 bases, with 10 bases of the junction left unmatched. The CDR3 has 13 residues. Germline V gene sequence: CDR1 SQVTM, CDR2 ANQGSEA. The CDR3 bases are TGCAGCGAAAGGAAGGGGGCGGGTGAGACCCAGTACTTC. It encodes CSERKGAGETQYF.

The CDR3 region is CASSTPGLDYEQFF. The CDR3, as DNA: TGTGCCAGTAGTACCCCGGGACTAGATTATGAGCAGTTCTTC. The genes are TRBV19 and TRBJ2-1; 8 nucleotides align to TRBD2. Germline assignment: CDR1 LNHDA and CDR2 SQIVND (reference sequence). V lost 4 bases and J lost 8; bases outside the gene matches: 7. CDR3 length equals 14 residues.

The V and J genes are TRBV5-1 and TRBJ2-7, with a tentative D call TRBD1 (6 bases). There are 14 residues in the CDR3. With 4 bases removed from V and 9 bases from J, the gap between germline ends came to 20 bases. CDR1 and CDR2 from the germline V gene are SGHRS and YFSETQ. As DNA, the CDR3 is TGCGCCAGCAGCATCGGGACAACCTCGCGAGGGCAGTACTTC. It translates to CASSIGTTSRGQYF.

This rearrangement joins TRBV28 to TRBJ2-3, with 10 nucleotides matching TRBD1. V lost 5 bases and J lost 2; bases outside the gene matches: 4. CDR1 MDHEN and CDR2 SYDVKM come from the germline V gene. This CDR3 is built from 15 residues. CDR3 sequence reads: CASSTGTGDTDTQYF. The DNA for the CDR3 is TGTGCCAGCAGTACCGGGACAGGGGACACAGATACGCAGTATTTT.

This chain uses TRBV4-3 with TRBJ1-2, with 7 bases fitting TRBD1. Germline lookup yields CDR1 LGHNA and CDR2 YSLEER. The CDR3 runs to 15 residues. Germline trimming cut 3 bases from V and 8 bases from J; bases unmatched to any gene: 12. The CDR3 reads CASSHTTGLAGGYTF. In DNA, the CDR3 is TGCGCCAGCAGCCATACGACAGGGCTGGCTGGAGGCTACACCTTC.

The chain has TRBV28 and TRBJ2-1; D perhaps matches TRBD2 (7 bases). Trimming took 5 bases from V and 9 from J, leaving 23 bases between them. The CDR3 contains 16 residues. The germline gives CDR1 MDHEN, CDR2 SYDVKM. Written as DNA, the CDR3 is TGTGCCAGCAGTGGGGGGGAGGGGGGTGGTATAAGTGAGCAGTTCTTC. It translates to CASSGGEGGGISEQFF.

This clone is a singleton in its sample. The chain is built from TRBV14 and TRBJ1-4; 8 bases are a match to TRBD1. The germline V gene encodes CDR1 SGHDN and CDR2 FVKESK. There are 16 residues in the CDR3. V was clipped by 3 bases and J by 8 bases; unmatched bases: 11. CDR3: CASSHPGQALREKLFF. In DNA form, the CDR3 reads TGTGCCAGCAGCCACCCGGGACAGGCCCTAAGGGAAAAACTGTTTTTT.

This chain uses TRBV7-9 with TRBJ1-2; D is unresolved. The CDR3 extends over 13 amino acids. Trimming left V 3 bases short and J 8 bases short, with 13 bases between. CDR1 is SEHNR and CDR2 is FQNEAQ in the germline V gene (reference sequence). The CDR3 reads CASSLPSWEGYTF. The DNA of the CDR3 is TGTGCCAGCAGCTTGCCCTCATGGGAGGGCTACACCTTC.

The chain is built from TRBV4-2 and TRBJ2-7; D is perhaps TRBD1 (6 bases). The V gene's germline CDR1 is LGHNA and CDR2 YNFKEQ. This CDR3 contains 15 residues. Trimming removed 0 bases from V and 5 bases from J, with 14 bases in between. CDR3 protein: CASSQERGRPDEQYF. CDR3 sequence (DNA): TGTGCCAGCAGCCAAGAAAGGGGGAGACCGGACGAGCAGTACTTC.

This chain uses TRBV5-1 with TRBJ2-5; 12 positions match TRBD1. Trimming cost V 7 bases and J 5 bases; bases outside gene matches: 12. Germline loops: CDR1 SGHRS, CDR2 YFSETQ. The CDR3 is made up of 16 amino acids. CDR3 residues: CASCRDRGLPTETQYF. In DNA, the CDR3 is TGCGCCAGCTGCCGGGACAGGGGGCTTCCAACGGAGACCCAGTACTTC.

The CDR3 region is CASSYFGDTGELFF. DNA for the CDR3: TGTGCCAGCAGTTATTTCGGGGACACCGGGGAGCTGTTTTTT. The V call is TRBV6-5, the J call TRBJ2-2, with a possible D match to TRBD2 (5 bases). Trimming removed 3 bases at V and 3 bases at J, with 8 bases between. The CDR3 runs to 14 residues. Germline V gene sequence: CDR1 MNHEY, CDR2 SVGAGI.

The chain recombines TRBV28 with TRBJ1-5; D gene ambiguous. Germline values: CDR1 MDHEN, CDR2 SYDVKM. V was cut by 6 bases and J by 4 bases, with 16 bases left in between. The CDR3 contains 15 residues. In DNA, the CDR3 is TGTGCCAGCAGCCCTCCGGGGTTGGGGAATCAGCCCCAGCATTTT. It codes for CASSPPGLGNQPQHF.